The source of this T cell receptor (beta chain) is a study of Ad26.COV2.S vaccination and SARS-CoV-2 variants. Study summary: Each vaccinee took Ad26.COV2.S intramuscularly, once or twice 56 days apart. Whole-study results and caveats: After vaccination, substantial breadth of spike-specific CD8+ and CD4+ responses was reported. TCR breadth and depth analyses may have underestimated total T cell responses.

Germline lookup yields CDR1 SGHRS and CDR2 YFSETQ. The CDR3 loop spans 15 amino acids. Trimming took 1 base from V and 3 from J, leaving 13 bases between them. Sequencing was performed with immunoSEQ multiplex PCR; in TCRdb, only in-frame clones are kept and a portion is missing. The data show 430,000 or so clones, about nine tenths seen once. Described treatment: some 20 received Ad26.COV2.S at low or high dose, single or two shots; about 5 received placebo; per-sample allocation not given. After the first vaccine or placebo injection, samples were drawn on day 63. Wuhan-strain spike was delivered by a replication-incompetent Ad26 vector. Remarks on this clone: The antigen is unknown.

The V and J genes are TRBV5-1 and TRBJ1-1; perhaps TRBD1 as D (6 bases). The TCR originated in a person aged 18-65 years who received the Ad26.COV2.S COVID-19 vaccine or a placebo. The input for sequencing was peripheral blood, taken in a trial of Ad26.COV2.S vaccine versus placebo. The CDR3 DNA reads as TGCGCCAGCAGCTTGTGGTCCGGGGGCTACACTGAAGCTTTCTTT. The encoded protein is CASSLWSGGYTEAFF.